This note documents a single T cell receptor beta chain sequence. This clonotype was recorded at least ten times. What antigen it recognizes has not been identified. Base qualities are not provided; no much larger clone lies one nucleotide away. The data were taken from a study of prognosis after radiotherapy for stage I lung cancer (dated by TCRdb to the early 2020s). A note on the overall study: Between April 2018 and early 2019, roughly 18 patients with stage I NSCLC were enrolled in Nanjing, China. There were 13 to 15 patients with newly diagnosed primary stage I lung tumors and several patients with oligometastatic NSCLC after surgical resection of the primary tumor. Every patient was deemed medically inoperable, 12 to 13 because of comorbidities and roughly 7 because they refused surgery. Ages in the cohort of around 14 men and more than 5 women ranged from 53 to 84 years, with a median of 74. On tumor histology, 11 to 12 patients had adenocarcinoma and several had squamous cell carcinoma. SBRT was delivered in 3 to 5 fractions with a biologically effective dose of at least 100 Gy, and image-guided IMRT or VMAT was used for delivery. Concurrent therapy was not administered to any patient alongside SBRT. Four of the 19 patients developed distant metastases after SBRT, at a median of approximately 7 months; the other 15 showed no significant progression. The study profiled peripheral blood TCR beta repertoires from stage I NSCLC patients before and after stereotactic body radiotherapy and related them to distant failure. The study took one blood sample before SBRT and one after SBRT from each of roughly 20 patients and sequenced all 40 or so samples. Summary of the overall study and its limitations: Whether the expanded TCR clones were tumor-specific was not determined. All reported P values were unadjusted for multiple comparisons. The small cohort and short follow-up limited the study, so independent validation of the findings is needed. Post-SBRT Shannon entropy and its change from baseline were lower in patients who developed distant metastases; baseline Shannon entropy was not associated with metastases. TRBV and TRBJ usage frequencies reportedly varied with metastasis status, involving two V genes at baseline and nine V and two J genes after SBRT. After SBRT, the number of unique TCR clones decreased (median approximately 10,000 before versus several thousand after; Wilcoxon paired P=0.011).

Two rounds of multiplex PCR on genomic DNA were used to amplify the TCR beta CDR3 region. The first PCR round used primers specific to each TRBV and TRBJ gene, with sequences filed in Chinese patent CN105087789A. Universal primers were used in the second round of PCR. The Roche High Pure PCR Template Preparation Kit was used to extract genomic DNA from frozen PBMCs. An Illumina HiSeq 3000 was used to sequence the libraries paired-end with 151 bp reads. As for the authors' bioinformatics: Raw reads lacking the multiplex PCR primer sequences were removed with CutAdapt. PEAR was used to merge high-quality paired reads into contigs. MiXCR assigned TRB V, D and J gene segments to each contig by aligning to reference sequences. To remove sequencing errors, CDR3 sequences were clustered according to base quality and sequence similarity. Diversity was measured as Shannon entropy normalized by the natural log of productive TCR sequence number. One minus Shannon entropy divided by the natural log of the number of unique clonotypes was used as the definition of clonality. Using the Youden index from ROC curves, the researchers picked the repertoire-metric cut-offs for progression-free survival, and all analyses were carried out in R 3.5.3. The raw public reads went through TCRdb reprocessing: fastp at Q25, MiXCR clone calling, in-frame beta chains kept. One record per CDR3 amino acid sequence lists the most common genes and DNA. The V and J calls and clone size are TCRdb's, not the authors'. The sample table records some 16,000 distinct CDR3 sequences; approximately 29% of these occur just once. Approximately 31% of the sample goes to the ten largest clones.

All patients had node-negative disease on CT and PET/CT, and none had a history of other malignancies or had previously received chemotherapy or radiotherapy. Approximately 6 milliliters of peripheral venous blood were drawn into EDTA tubes at each of two time points. PBMCs were isolated by Ficoll-Paque Plus density-gradient centrifugation. Right after collection, samples were placed at -80 degrees C and kept there until analysis. Its CDR3 holds 17 amino acids, cysteine through phenylalanine. This entry keeps only the CDR3 DNA: 51 bases, framed from base 1. CDR1 and CDR2 are drawn from the germline V gene (reference sequence): SEHNR, FQNEAQ. The junction shows trimming of 5 bases on V and 1 base on J, and the gene matches do not reach 7 bases of it.

This chain joins TRBV7-9 to TRBJ2-6, with 8 central nucleotides matching TRBD1. The TCR was taken from a donor aged 50 or older with non-small cell lung cancer. The sequenced sample was PBMCs, obtained before or after stereotactic body radiation therapy (not recorded which). The base sequence is TGTGCCAGCAGCCTCGGACAGGGTGGGTCTGGGGCCAACGTCCTGACTTTC. This codes for CASSLGQGGSGANVLTF.